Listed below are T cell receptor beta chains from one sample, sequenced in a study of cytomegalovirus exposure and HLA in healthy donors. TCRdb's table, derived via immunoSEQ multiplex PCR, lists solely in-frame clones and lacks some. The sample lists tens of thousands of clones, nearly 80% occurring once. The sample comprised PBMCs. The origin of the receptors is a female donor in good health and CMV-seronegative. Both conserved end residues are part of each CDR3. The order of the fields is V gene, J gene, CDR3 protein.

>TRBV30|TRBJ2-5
CAWSVWGQGGETQYF
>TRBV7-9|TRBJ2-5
CASSLGGREQETQYF
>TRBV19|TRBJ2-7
CASRPSGTGFKQYF
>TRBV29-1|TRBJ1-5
CSVSGQGAGQPQHF
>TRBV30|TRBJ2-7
CAWSEQFYEQYF
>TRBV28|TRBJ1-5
CASSYPDRGLQPQHF
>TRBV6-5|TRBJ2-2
CASSYLAGLTGELFF
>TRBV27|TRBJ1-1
CASSFRGVGNTEAFF
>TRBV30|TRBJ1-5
CAWSFQGNQPQHF
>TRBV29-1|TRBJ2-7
CSGRDTHSYEQYF
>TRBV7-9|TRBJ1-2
CASSLPLGRGHGYTF
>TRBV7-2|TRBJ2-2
CASSSSEGGTGELFF
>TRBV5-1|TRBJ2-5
CASSLEGVGTQYF
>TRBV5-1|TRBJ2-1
CASSRERSSYNEQFF
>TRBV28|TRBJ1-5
CASSLARVGLYSNQPQHF
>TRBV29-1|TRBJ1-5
CSVEGDSNQPQHF
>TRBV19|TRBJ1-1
CASSMGQLNTEAFF